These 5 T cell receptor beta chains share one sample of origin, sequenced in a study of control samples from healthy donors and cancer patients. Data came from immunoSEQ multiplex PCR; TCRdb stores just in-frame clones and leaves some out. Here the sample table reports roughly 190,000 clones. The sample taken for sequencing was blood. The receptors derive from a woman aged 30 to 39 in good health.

The CDR3 sequence: CASSVDPIKQGAKNSPLHF. The CDR3 nucleotides read TGTGCCAGCAGCGTAGACCCCATAAAACAGGGGGCGAAGAATTCACCCCTCCACTTT. This rearrangement joins TRBV9 to TRBJ1-6; 9 positions agree with TRBD1. The CDR3 covers 19 residues. CDR1 and CDR2 from the germline V gene are SGDLS and YYNGEE. Germline trimming cut 0 bases from V and 7 bases from J; bases unmatched to any gene: 14.

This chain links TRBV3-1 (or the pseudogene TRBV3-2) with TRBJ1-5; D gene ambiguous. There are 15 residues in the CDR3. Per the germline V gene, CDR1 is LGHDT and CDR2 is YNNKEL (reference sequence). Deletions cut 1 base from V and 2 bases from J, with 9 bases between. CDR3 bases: TGTGCCAGCAGCCAAGGGTTGGTGGGCAATCAGCCCCAGCATTTT. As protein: CASSQGLVGNQPQHF.

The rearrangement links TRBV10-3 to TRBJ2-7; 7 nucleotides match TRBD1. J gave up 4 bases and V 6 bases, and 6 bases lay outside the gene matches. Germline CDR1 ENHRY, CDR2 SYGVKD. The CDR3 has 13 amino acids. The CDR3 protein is CAIRDTGVYEQYF. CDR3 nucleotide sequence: TGTGCCATCAGAGATACAGGGGTTTACGAGCAGTACTTC.

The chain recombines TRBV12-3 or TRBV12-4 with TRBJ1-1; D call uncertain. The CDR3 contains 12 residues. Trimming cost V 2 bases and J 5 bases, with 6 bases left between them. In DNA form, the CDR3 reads TGTGCCAGCAGTTTACTAGGGACTGAAGCTTTCTTT. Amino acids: CASSLLGTEAFF.

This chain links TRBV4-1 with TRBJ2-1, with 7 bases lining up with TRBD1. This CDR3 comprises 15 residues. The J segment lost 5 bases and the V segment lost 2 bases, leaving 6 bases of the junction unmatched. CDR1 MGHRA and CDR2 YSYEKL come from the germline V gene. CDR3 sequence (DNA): TGCGCCAGCAGCCAAACAGGGGCCAAACACAATGAGCAGTTCTTC. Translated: CASSQTGAKHNEQFF.